This T cell receptor (beta chain) originates from a study of early T cells in non-severe SARS-CoV-2 infection. TCRdb ran MiXCR on the 5' RACE reads and lists one entry per CDR3 protein. The sample contains about 83,000 distinct CDR3 sequences, roughly an eighth of which appear only once. This CDR3 comprises 15 residues. The V and J ends lost 4 bases and 7 bases, in that order; junction bases with no gene match: 8. From germline, CDR1 is MNHEY and CDR2 SMNVEV (reference sequence). The chain couples TRBV27 to TRBJ2-1, with TRBD1 matching 9 bases. This clonotype was obtained from an adult who was a healthcare worker with PCR-confirmed SARS-CoV-2 infection or an uninfected control (not recorded which). What was sequenced was whole blood. CDR3 nucleotides: TGTGCCAGCAGTTCCCGGGACAGGGCAGGAAATGAGCAGTTCTTC. This gives the protein CASSSRDRAGNEQFF.